The 9 T cell receptor beta chains below were found in one sample sequenced in a study of control samples from healthy donors and cancer patients. Clones were sequenced by immunoSEQ multiplex PCR, and TCRdb holds only the in-frame ones, with some missing. The sample has approximately 100,000 clones, roughly 90% seen once. Sequencing was done on a sample of blood. The receptors shown here come from a man aged 25 to 40 in good health.

This chain joins TRBV7-8 and TRBJ1-1; D is uncertain. The CDR3 is 14 residues long. The ends were cut back, 1 base at V and 0 bases at J, with 6 bases in the middle. Germline V CDR1 and CDR2: SGHVS, FQNEAQ. The DNA for the CDR3 is TGTGCCAGCAGCTTAGGAGAAATGAACACTGAAGCTTTCTTT. It translates to CASSLGEMNTEAFF.

The chain joins TRBV15 to TRBJ1-3; D gene uncertain. The CDR3 runs to 15 residues. The V end was cut by 6 bases, the J end by 0 bases, with 12 bases between. Germline V gene data show CDR1 as LNHNV and CDR2 as YYDKDF (reference sequence). CDR3 sequence: CATRGSESSGNTIYF. The CDR3 DNA is TGTGCCACCAGGGGTTCTGAATCCTCTGGAAACACCATATATTTT.

The chain is built from TRBV19 and TRBJ1-6; D call uncertain. CDR1 LNHDA and CDR2 SQIVND come from the germline V gene (reference sequence). With 9 bases removed from V and 1 base from J, the gap between germline ends came to 10 bases. CDR3 size: 14 residues. In DNA, the CDR3 is TGTGCCAGCCGGTTTGGTTCCTATAATTCACCCCTCCACTTT. Translation gives CASRFGSYNSPLHF.

This clone came up a few times. The chain couples TRBV7-2 to TRBJ2-5; 7 bases align to TRBD2. With 1 base clipped from V and 4 bases from J, the junction kept 12 bases outside the gene matches. The CDR3 is 17 residues long. The germline V gene encodes CDR1 SGHTA and CDR2 FQGNSA. CDR3 bases: TGTGCCAGCAGCTTAGGGATGGGCGGGAGTTTCGGAGAGACCCAGTACTTC. It specifies CASSLGMGGSFGETQYF.

The chain has TRBV7-3 and TRBJ1-1; 9 nucleotides match TRBD1. Germline loops: CDR1 SGHTA, CDR2 FQGTGA. V lost 2 bases and J lost 1; bases outside the gene matches: 5. This CDR3 is 16 amino acids long. Written as DNA, the CDR3 is TGTGCCAGCAGCTTATTTGGGGGACAGGGGAACACTGAAGCTTTCTTT. This gives the protein CASSLFGGQGNTEAFF.

The count of this clone is one. The rearrangement links TRBV7-8 to TRBJ1-4; 8 nucleotides align to TRBD1. The CDR3 consists of 14 residues. Germline V gene sequence: CDR1 SGHVS, CDR2 FQNEAQ. J was trimmed by 8 bases and V by 2 bases; bases with no gene match: 4. The CDR3, as DNA: TGTGCCAGCAGCTTACGACAGGGGAAGGAAAAACTGTTTTTT. Translated: CASSLRQGKEKLFF. The full variable domain, with the rest looked up from reference TRBV7-8 and TRBJ1-4, is GAGVSQSPRYKVAKRGQDVALRCDPISGHVSLFWYQQALGQGPEFLTYFQNEAQLDKSGLPSDRFFAERPEGSVSTLKIQRTQQEDSAVYLCASSLRQGKEKLFFGSGTQLSVL.

This rearrangement joins TRBV18 to TRBJ1-1; D gene ambiguous. The CDR3 sequence is 13 residues long. V was clipped by 2 bases and J by 1 base, with 5 bases between them. Germline CDR1 is KGHSH and CDR2 is LQKENI. Here the CDR3 reads CASSPTGNTEAFF. The CDR3 nucleotides read TGTGCCAGCTCACCAACGGGGAACACTGAAGCTTTCTTT.

The chain joins TRBV4-3 to TRBJ1-1; TRBD1 might be the D (5 bases). CDR3 length equals 14 residues. Trimming pared 4 bases from V and 1 base from J, leaving 10 bases between. Germline CDR1 LGHNA, CDR2 YSLEER. The CDR3 region has the DNA TGCGCCAGCAGCCCTAAGGGACGGAACACTGAAGCTTTCTTT. This encodes CASSPKGRNTEAFF.

The rearrangement links TRBV28 to TRBJ1-3; no clear D gene. In germline, CDR1 is MDHEN, CDR2 SYDVKM. V lost 6 bases and J lost 0, with 9 bases in between. This CDR3 region has 14 residues. This chain's CDR3 is CASREEDSGNTIYF. CDR3 coding DNA: TGTGCCAGCAGGGAGGAGGACTCTGGAAACACCATATATTTT.